Listed below are T cell receptor beta chains from one sample, sequenced in a study of CD8 T cells in Susac syndrome. TCRdb reprocessed the immunoSEQ multiplex PCR reads with MiXCR, giving one entry per CDR3 protein. Of 170,000 or so distinct CDR3 sequences detected, about 96% appear once; the ten largest clones hold approximately 0.12%. Sequenced sample: CD4+ T cells from PBMCs. The receptor source for this set is a human donor with Susac syndrome. Each CDR3 is given with its conserved first and last residue. A D gene is named only where the DNA matches it firmly. The size of a clone is reported for some rows only, either as once, few or many, or as a class for expanded clones.

abundance	d_gene	j_gene	v_gene	CDR3aa
.	TRBD2	TRBJ2-3	TRBV7-2	CASSLAPGAGVSDTQYF
few	.	TRBJ1-2	TRBV7-9	CASSLTGYGYTF
.	.	TRBJ2-1	TRBV4-1	CASSQVGASYNEQFF
.	.	TRBJ1-2	TRBV29-1	CSVQRDKNGYTF
.	.	TRBJ2-2	TRBV6-5	CASSHGDITGELFF
once	TRBD1	TRBJ2-2	TRBV25-1	CASSAWDRENTGELFF
.	.	TRBJ1-4	TRBV29-1	CSVVRSEKLFF
.	.	TRBJ1-2	TRBV18	CASSPSSGTLEGYTF
.	.	TRBJ1-3	TRBV4-3	CASSQAGASGNTIYF
.	.	TRBJ2-1	TRBV29-1	CSVEDPRGRTYNEQFF
once	.	TRBJ2-5	TRBV2	CASSEADRRETQYF
.	.	TRBJ1-1	TRBV28	CASSGIMNTEAFF
.	.	TRBJ2-5	TRBV2	CASRSGAALPSGTQYF
.	.	TRBJ2-1	TRBV12-3/TRBV12-4	CASRRGNEQFF
once	TRBD2	TRBJ2-1	TRBV6-2/TRBV6-3	CASSYSRVAGGWEQFF
.	.	TRBJ2-1	TRBV7-9	CASSPRGVSYNEQFF
.	.	TRBJ2-5	TRBV18	CASSGREPEETQYF
.	.	TRBJ2-1	TRBV5-1	CASNGGAGYNEQFF
once	TRBD2	TRBJ2-3	TRBV30	CAWSVSSGSPDTQYF
.	.	TRBJ1-5	TRBV2	CASSLTGHFNQPQHF
.	.	TRBJ2-1	TRBV28	CASSFSGNLNNEQFF
.	TRBD1	TRBJ2-1	TRBV28	CASRLPGTAYNEQFF
.	.	TRBJ1-2	TRBV4-2	CASSPTPERAANYGYTF
.	.	TRBJ2-4	TRBV15	CATMGLSQNIQYF
.	.	TRBJ2-7	TRBV2	CASTADYEQYF
.	.	TRBJ2-6	TRBV9	CASSVGWGAELRSGANVLTF
.	.	TRBJ2-1	TRBV5-6	CASSLGDNEQFF
.	.	TRBJ2-5	TRBV30	CAWSHHAARETQYF
.	.	TRBJ2-2	TRBV5-4	CASSFSGLNTGELFF